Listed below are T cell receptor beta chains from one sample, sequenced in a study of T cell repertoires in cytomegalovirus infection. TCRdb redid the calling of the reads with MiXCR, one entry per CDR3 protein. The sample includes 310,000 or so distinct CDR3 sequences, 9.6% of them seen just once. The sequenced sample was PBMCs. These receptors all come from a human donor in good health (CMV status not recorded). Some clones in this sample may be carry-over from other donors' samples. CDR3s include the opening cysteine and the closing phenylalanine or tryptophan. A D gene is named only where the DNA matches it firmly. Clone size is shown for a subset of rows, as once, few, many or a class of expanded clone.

DNA: TGTGCCAGCAGCCCCCCCGGGGGCAGGGATGAAAAACTGTTTTTT
CDR3: CASSPPGGRDEKLFF
size: few
V: TRBV7-9
D: -
J: TRBJ1-4

DNA: TGTGCCAGCAGCCAAGAGACTAGCGGCTACAATGAGCAGTTCTTC
CDR3: CASSQETSGYNEQFF
size: many
V: TRBV14
D: TRBD2
J: TRBJ2-1

DNA: TGTGCCAGCAGCCAAGCGGTCAGAACGGGGAATGAGCAGTTCTTC
CDR3: CASSQAVRTGNEQFF
size: few
V: TRBV3-1
D: -
J: TRBJ2-1

DNA: TGCAGTGCTTGGGATTATCTTCCTTCCGGGACAGCTGACTCTGGAAACACCATATATTTT
CDR3: CSAWDYLPSGTADSGNTIYF
size: many
V: TRBV20-1
D: TRBD1
J: TRBJ1-3

DNA: TGTGCCAGCAAGCGGGGCCCCACTGAAGCTTTCTTT
CDR3: CASKRGPTEAFF
size: many
V: TRBV6-5
D: -
J: TRBJ1-1

DNA: TGTGCCAGCAGCTTGGAGAGGTTGCAGCCCCAGCATTTT
CDR3: CASSLERLQPQHF
size: few
V: TRBV7-2
D: -
J: TRBJ1-5

DNA: TGTGCCAGCAGCTTAGCGGAGGGGAACTATGGCTACACCTTC
CDR3: CASSLAEGNYGYTF
size: many
V: TRBV7-2
D: -
J: TRBJ1-2

DNA: TGCAGCGTCGAGCCGGACAGGGGGCGAGGTGCTTTCTTT
CDR3: CSVEPDRGRGAFF
size: -
V: TRBV29-1
D: TRBD1
J: TRBJ1-1

DNA: TGTGCCAGCAGTGCCCCCGGGACGGGCACAGATACGCAGTATTTT
CDR3: CASSAPGTGTDTQYF
size: many
V: TRBV28
D: -
J: TRBJ2-3

DNA: TGTGCCAGCAGCTTGGCATATAGGACAGATACGCAGTATTTT
CDR3: CASSLAYRTDTQYF
size: many
V: TRBV5-4
D: -
J: TRBJ2-3

DNA: TGCAGCGCCCGGGACCCTGGGGAGCAGTACTTC
CDR3: CSARDPGEQYF
size: -
V: TRBV29-1
D: -
J: TRBJ2-7

DNA: TGTGCCAGCAGTCGGGGGCGGTCTGGAAACACCATATATTTT
CDR3: CASSRGRSGNTIYF
size: many
V: TRBV7-9
D: -
J: TRBJ1-3

DNA: TGCGCCAGCAGCCGAACAGGGCCCGGGGAGCTGTTTTTT
CDR3: CASSRTGPGELFF
size: -
V: TRBV4-1
D: -
J: TRBJ2-2

DNA: TGTGCCAGCAGACTGAATTGGGGGATCAGTGAGACCCAGTACTTC
CDR3: CASRLNWGISETQYF
size: -
V: TRBV12-3/TRBV12-4
D: -
J: TRBJ2-5

DNA: TGCAGCGTATTTGGACTAGCGGGGACCGGGGAGCTGTTTTTT
CDR3: CSVFGLAGTGELFF
size: -
V: TRBV29-1
D: TRBD2
J: TRBJ2-2

DNA: TGTGCCAGCAGCCCCCCCGGACAGGGATACTATGGCTACACCTTC
CDR3: CASSPPGQGYYGYTF
size: many
V: TRBV14
D: TRBD1
J: TRBJ1-2

DNA: TGTGCCAGCAGTGGACCCTTTCCCTACGAGCAGTACTTC
CDR3: CASSGPFPYEQYF
size: many
V: TRBV27
D: -
J: TRBJ2-7

DNA: TGTGCCAGCAGTAGGGACGGTGACTATGGCTACACCTTC
CDR3: CASSRDGDYGYTF
size: many
V: TRBV6-2/TRBV6-3
D: -
J: TRBJ1-2

DNA: TGCAGCGTCCAGACAGTTATGAACACTGAAGCTTTCTTT
CDR3: CSVQTVMNTEAFF
size: few
V: TRBV29-1
D: -
J: TRBJ1-1

DNA: TGCAGTGCTAGGCGGACAGCCTCAACTAATGAAAAACTGTTTTTT
CDR3: CSARRTASTNEKLFF
size: -
V: TRBV20-1
D: -
J: TRBJ1-4

DNA: TGCAGTGCTAGAGATAGCAGGGCCGAGAGCGGGGGAAGAGAGACCCAGTACTTC
CDR3: CSARDSRAESGGRETQYF
size: many
V: TRBV20-1
D: TRBD2
J: TRBJ2-5

DNA: TGCAGCGCAACCCCGGGTCGAACTGAAGCTTTCTTT
CDR3: CSATPGRTEAFF
size: many
V: TRBV29-1
D: -
J: TRBJ1-1

DNA: TGTGCCATCAAAGACTCCCTGAGCAATCAGCCCCAGCATTTT
CDR3: CAIKDSLSNQPQHF
size: many
V: TRBV10-3
D: -
J: TRBJ1-5

DNA: TGCGCCAGCAGCCAAGAACTATCGAGCTACAATGAGCAGTTCTTC
CDR3: CASSQELSSYNEQFF
size: many
V: TRBV4-3
D: -
J: TRBJ2-1

DNA: TGCAGTGCAACATTAGCCAAAAACATTCAGTACTTC
CDR3: CSATLAKNIQYF
size: few
V: TRBV20-1
D: -
J: TRBJ2-4

DNA: TGTGCCAGCAGCTCCTTGACTAGCGGGACGAATGAGCAGTTCTTC
CDR3: CASSSLTSGTNEQFF
size: many
V: TRBV7-2
D: TRBD2
J: TRBJ2-1

DNA: TGTGCCAGCAGCCGAAGCGCTAATGAAAAACTGTTTTTT
CDR3: CASSRSANEKLFF
size: few
V: TRBV7-9
D: -
J: TRBJ1-4

DNA: TGTGCTAGTGGTACCGGGACTAGCACAGATACGCAGTATTTT
CDR3: CASGTGTSTDTQYF
size: few
V: TRBV12-5
D: -
J: TRBJ2-3

DNA: TGTGCCAGCAGCCAAGATTTAATGGGTAATGAGCAGTTCTTC
CDR3: CASSQDLMGNEQFF
size: many
V: TRBV14
D: -
J: TRBJ2-1

DNA: TGTGCCAGCAGAGATACCGGGACAGGGAACACCGGGGAGCTGTTTTTT
CDR3: CASRDTGTGNTGELFF
size: many
V: TRBV6-6
D: TRBD1
J: TRBJ2-2

DNA: TGCAGCGTTGTCCTTGGGAGGAAACTGTTTTTT
CDR3: CSVVLGRKLFF
size: -
V: TRBV29-1
D: -
J: TRBJ1-4

DNA: TGTGCCAGCAGCCCCCCCCGACAGGGGGCTAAAGATACGCAGTATTTT
CDR3: CASSPPRQGAKDTQYF
size: many
V: TRBV4-2
D: TRBD1
J: TRBJ2-3